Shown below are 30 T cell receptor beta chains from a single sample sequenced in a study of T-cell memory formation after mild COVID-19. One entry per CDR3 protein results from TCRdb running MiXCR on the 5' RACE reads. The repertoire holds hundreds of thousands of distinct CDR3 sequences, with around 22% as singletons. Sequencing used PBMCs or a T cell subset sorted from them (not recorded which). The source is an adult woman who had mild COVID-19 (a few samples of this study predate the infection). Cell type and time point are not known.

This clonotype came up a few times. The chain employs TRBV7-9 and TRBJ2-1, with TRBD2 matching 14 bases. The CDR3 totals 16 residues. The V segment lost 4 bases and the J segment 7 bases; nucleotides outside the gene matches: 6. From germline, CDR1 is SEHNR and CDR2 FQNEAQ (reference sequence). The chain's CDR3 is CASSSRLAGGVNEQFF. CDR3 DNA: TGTGCCAGCAGCTCTCGACTAGCGGGAGGGGTTAATGAGCAGTTCTTC.

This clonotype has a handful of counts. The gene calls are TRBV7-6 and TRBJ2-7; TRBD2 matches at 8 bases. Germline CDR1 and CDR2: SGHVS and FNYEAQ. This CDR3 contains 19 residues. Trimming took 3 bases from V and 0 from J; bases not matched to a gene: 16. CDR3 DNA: TGTGCCAGCAGCTTGGGGCGAGGGGCGGGAGGCGCCCTCTCCTACGAGCAGTACTTC. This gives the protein CASSLGRGAGGALSYEQYF.

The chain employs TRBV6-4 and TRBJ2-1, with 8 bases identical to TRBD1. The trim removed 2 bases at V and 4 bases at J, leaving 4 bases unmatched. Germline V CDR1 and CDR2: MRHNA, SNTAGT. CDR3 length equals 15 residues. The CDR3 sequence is CASSDETGAYNEQFF. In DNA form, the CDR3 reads TGTGCCAGCAGTGACGAGACAGGGGCATACAATGAGCAGTTCTTC.

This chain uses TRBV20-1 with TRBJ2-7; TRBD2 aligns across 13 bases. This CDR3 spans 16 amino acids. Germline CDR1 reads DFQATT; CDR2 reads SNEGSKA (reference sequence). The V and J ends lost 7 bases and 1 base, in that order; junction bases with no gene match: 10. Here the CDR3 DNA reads TGCAGTGTCCCGGGACTAGCGGGAAGGGCTTCCTACGAGCAGTACTTC. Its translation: CSVPGLAGRASYEQYF.

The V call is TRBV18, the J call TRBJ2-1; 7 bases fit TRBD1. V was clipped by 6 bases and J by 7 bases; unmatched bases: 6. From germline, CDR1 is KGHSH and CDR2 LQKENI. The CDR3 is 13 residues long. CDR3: CASSPSRGNEQFF. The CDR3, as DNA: TGTGCCAGCTCGCCGTCCAGGGGGAATGAGCAGTTCTTC.

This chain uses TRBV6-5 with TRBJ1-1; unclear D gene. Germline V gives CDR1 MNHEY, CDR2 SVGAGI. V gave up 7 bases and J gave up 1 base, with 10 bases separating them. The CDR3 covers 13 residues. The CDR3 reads CASNLDGNTEAFF. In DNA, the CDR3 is TGTGCCAGCAATCTGGACGGGAACACTGAAGCTTTCTTT.

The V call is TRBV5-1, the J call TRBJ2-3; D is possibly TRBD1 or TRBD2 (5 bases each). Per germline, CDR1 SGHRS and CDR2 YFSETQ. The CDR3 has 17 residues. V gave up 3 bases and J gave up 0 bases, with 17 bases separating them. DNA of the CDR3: TGCGCCAGCAGCTGGGCCCGGGGACCTTCTAGCACAGATACGCAGTATTTT. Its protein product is CASSWARGPSSTDTQYF.

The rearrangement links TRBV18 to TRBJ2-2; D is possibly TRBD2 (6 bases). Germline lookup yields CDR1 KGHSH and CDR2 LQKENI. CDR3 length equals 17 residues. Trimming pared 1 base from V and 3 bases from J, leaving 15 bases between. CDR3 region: CASSPRTLAGHTGELFF. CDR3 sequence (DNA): TGTGCCAGCTCACCACGGACGCTGGCGGGACACACCGGGGAGCTGTTTTTT. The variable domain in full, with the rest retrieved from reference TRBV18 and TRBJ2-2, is NAGVMQNPRHLVRRRGQEARLRCSPMKGHSHVYWYRQLPEEGLKFMVYLQKENIIDESGMPKERFSAEFPKEGPSILRIQQVVRGDSAAYFCASSPRTLAGHTGELFFGEGSRLTVL.

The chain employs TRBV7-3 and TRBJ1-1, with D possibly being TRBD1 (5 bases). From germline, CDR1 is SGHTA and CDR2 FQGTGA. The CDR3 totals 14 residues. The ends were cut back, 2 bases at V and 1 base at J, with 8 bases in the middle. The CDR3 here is CASSLQGRNTEAFF. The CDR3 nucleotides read TGTGCCAGCAGCTTACAGGGCCGGAACACTGAAGCTTTCTTT.

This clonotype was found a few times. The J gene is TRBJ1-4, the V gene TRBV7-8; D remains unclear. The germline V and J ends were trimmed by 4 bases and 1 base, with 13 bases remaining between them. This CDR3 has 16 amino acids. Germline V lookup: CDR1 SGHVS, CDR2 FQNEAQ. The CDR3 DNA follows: TGTGCCAGCAGCTCCAGAGACCGCCGAACTAATGAAAAACTGTTTTTT. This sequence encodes CASSSRDRRTNEKLFF.

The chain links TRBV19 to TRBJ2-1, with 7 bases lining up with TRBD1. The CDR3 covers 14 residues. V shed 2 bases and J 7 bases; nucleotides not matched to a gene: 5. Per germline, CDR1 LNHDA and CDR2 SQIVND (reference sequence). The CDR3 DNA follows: TGTGCCAGTAGTATACCACAGGGGTTTAATGAGCAGTTCTTC. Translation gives CASSIPQGFNEQFF.

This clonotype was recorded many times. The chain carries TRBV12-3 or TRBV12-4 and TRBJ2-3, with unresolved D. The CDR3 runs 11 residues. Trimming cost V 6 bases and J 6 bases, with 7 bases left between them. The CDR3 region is CASSPGDTQYF. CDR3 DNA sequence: TGTGCCAGCAGCCCCGGGGATACGCAGTATTTT.

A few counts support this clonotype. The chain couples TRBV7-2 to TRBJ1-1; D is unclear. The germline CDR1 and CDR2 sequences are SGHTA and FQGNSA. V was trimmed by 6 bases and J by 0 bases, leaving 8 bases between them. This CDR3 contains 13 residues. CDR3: CASRQGLNTEAFF. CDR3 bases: TGTGCCAGCAGACAAGGGTTGAACACTGAAGCTTTCTTT.

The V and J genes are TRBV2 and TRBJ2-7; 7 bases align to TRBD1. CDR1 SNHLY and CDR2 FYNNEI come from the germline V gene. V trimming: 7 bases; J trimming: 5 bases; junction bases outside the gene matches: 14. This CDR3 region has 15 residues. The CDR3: CASTADRARTHEQYF. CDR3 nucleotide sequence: TGTGCCAGCACCGCTGACAGGGCGAGGACCCACGAGCAGTACTTC.

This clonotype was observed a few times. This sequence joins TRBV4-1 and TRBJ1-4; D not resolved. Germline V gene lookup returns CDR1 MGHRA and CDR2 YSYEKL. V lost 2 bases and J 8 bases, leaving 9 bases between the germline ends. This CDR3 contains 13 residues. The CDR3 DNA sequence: TGCGCCAGCAGCCAATTGGCTGGGGAAAAACTGTTTTTT. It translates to CASSQLAGEKLFF.

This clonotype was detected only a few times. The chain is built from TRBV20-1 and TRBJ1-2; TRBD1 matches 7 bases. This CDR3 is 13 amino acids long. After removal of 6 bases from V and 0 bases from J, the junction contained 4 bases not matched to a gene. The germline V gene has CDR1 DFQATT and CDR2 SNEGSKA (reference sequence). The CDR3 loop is CSAIGTANYGYTF. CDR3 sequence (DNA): TGCAGTGCCATCGGGACAGCTAACTATGGCTACACCTTC.

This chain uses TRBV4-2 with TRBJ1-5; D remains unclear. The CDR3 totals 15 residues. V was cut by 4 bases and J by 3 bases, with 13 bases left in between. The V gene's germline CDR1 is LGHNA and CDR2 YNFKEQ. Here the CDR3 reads CASSLNWALNQPQHF. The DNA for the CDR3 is TGTGCCAGCAGCCTCAACTGGGCTCTCAATCAGCCCCAGCATTTT.

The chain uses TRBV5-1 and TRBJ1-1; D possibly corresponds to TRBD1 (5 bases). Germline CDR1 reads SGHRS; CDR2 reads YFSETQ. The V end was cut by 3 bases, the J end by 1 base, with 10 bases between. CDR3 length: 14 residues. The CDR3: CASSWTQGNTEAFF. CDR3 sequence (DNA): TGCGCCAGCAGCTGGACTCAGGGGAACACTGAAGCTTTCTTT.

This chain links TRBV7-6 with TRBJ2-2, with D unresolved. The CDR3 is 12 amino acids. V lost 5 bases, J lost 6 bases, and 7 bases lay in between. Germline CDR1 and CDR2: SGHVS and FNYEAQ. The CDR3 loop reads CASSRRAGELFF. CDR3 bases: TGTGCCAGCAGCCGACGAGCCGGGGAGCTGTTTTTT.

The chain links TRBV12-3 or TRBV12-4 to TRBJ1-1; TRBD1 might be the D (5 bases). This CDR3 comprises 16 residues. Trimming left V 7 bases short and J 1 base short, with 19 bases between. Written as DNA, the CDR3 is TGTGCCAGCACCTTGGGGGGGGTTAGAGGGAACACTGAAGCTTTCTTT. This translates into CASTLGGVRGNTEAFF.

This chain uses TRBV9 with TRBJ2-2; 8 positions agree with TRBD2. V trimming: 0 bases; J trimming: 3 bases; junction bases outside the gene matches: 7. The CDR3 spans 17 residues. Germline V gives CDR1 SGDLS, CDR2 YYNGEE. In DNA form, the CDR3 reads TGTGCCAGCAGCGTAGAAGCAGCGGGAGAGGACACCGGGGAGCTGTTTTTT. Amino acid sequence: CASSVEAAGEDTGELFF. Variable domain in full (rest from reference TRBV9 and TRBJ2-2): DSGVTQTPKHLITATGQRVTLRCSPRSGDLSVYWYQQSLDQGLQFLIQYYNGEERAKGNILERFSAQQFPDLHSELNLSSLELGDSALYFCASSVEAAGEDTGELFFGEGSRLTVL.

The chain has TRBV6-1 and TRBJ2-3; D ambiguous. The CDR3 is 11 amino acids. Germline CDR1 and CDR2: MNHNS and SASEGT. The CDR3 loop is CGLRIRDTQYF. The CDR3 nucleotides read TGTGGCTTGCGTATAAGGGATACGCAGTATTTT.

The CDR3 region is CASRATDTQYF. The DNA of the CDR3 is TGTGCCAGCAGGGCTACAGATACGCAGTATTTT. The rearrangement links TRBV12-3 or TRBV12-4 to TRBJ2-3; D is uncertain. V gave up 6 bases and J gave up 3 bases, with 4 bases separating them. The CDR3 spans 11 residues.

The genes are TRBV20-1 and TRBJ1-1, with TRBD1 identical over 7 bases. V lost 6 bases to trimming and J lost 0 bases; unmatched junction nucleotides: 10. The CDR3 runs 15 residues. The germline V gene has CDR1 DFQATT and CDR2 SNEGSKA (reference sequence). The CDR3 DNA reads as TGCAGTGCCTCGCCCAGCAGGGGGTTGAACACTGAAGCTTTCTTT. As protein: CSASPSRGLNTEAFF.

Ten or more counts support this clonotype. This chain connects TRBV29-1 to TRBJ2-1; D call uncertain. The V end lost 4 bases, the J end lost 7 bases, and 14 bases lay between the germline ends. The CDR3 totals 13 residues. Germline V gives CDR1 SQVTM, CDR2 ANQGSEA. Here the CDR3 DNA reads TGCAGCGTTGGTCAGGTCCTGGGGAATGAGCAGTTCTTC. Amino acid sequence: CSVGQVLGNEQFF.

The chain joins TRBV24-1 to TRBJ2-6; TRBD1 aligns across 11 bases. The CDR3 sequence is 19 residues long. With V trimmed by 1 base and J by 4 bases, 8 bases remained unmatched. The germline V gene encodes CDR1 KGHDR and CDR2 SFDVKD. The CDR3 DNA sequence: TGTGCCACCAGTGATTTTGGGGACAGGGGGTCTTCCGGGGCCAACGTCCTGACTTTC. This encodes CATSDFGDRGSSGANVLTF.

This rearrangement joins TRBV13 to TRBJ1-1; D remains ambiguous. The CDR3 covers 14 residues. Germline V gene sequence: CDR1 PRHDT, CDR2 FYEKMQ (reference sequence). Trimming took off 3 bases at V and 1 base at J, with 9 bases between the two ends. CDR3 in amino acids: CASSFRRTNTEAFF. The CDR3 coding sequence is TGTGCCAGCAGCTTTCGACGGACGAACACTGAAGCTTTCTTT.

Written as DNA, the CDR3 is TGCAGTGCTCTCCCACTAGCGGGAGACTATACGCAGTATTTT. This sequence encodes CSALPLAGDYTQYF. The V call is TRBV20-1, the J call TRBJ2-3; 11 bases are shared with TRBD2. This CDR3 has 14 residues. V gave up 5 bases and J gave up 7 bases; unmatched junction bases: 8. Germline-derived CDR1 and CDR2 are DFQATT and SNEGSKA (reference sequence).

CDR3 loop: CASSPTAAGTNYGYTF. CDR3 in DNA: TGTGCCAGCAGCCCCACCGCAGCAGGGACTAACTATGGCTACACCTTC. The rearrangement uses TRBV7-6 and TRBJ1-2; D perhaps matches TRBD1 (5 bases). Trimming left V 5 bases short and J 0 bases short, with 16 bases between. Per germline, CDR1 SGHVS and CDR2 FNYEAQ. This CDR3 contains 16 residues.

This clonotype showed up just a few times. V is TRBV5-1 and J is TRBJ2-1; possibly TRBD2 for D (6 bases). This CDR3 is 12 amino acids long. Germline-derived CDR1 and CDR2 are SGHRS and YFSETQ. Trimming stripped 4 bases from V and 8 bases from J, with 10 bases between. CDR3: CASSTLADEQFF. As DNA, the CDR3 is TGCGCCAGCAGCACACTAGCCGATGAGCAGTTCTTC.